This is a list of T cell receptor beta chains from one sample in a study of cytomegalovirus exposure and HLA in healthy donors. TCRdb's copy holds only in-frame clones and misses some; the assay was immunoSEQ multiplex PCR. The data show under 200,000 clones, around 78% seen once. Sequencing input: PBMCs. The receptor set was obtained from a woman aged 40 to 55 in good health and CMV-seronegative. CDR3s include the opening cysteine and the closing phenylalanine or tryptophan. The D gene is left open where the match is weak. Only part of the rows carry a size: once, few, many, or a class if the clone is expanded.

>TRBV7-3|TRBD2|-|TRBJ2-3
CASSLNSGEHTDTQYF
TGTGCCAGCAGTTTAAATAGCGGGGAGCACACAGATACGCAGTATTTT
>TRBV5-1|-|-|TRBJ2-5
CASSPANAGEEQYF
TGCGCCAGCAGCCCGGCGAACGCCGGGGAGGAGCAGTACTTC
>TRBV7-2|-|-|TRBJ2-3
CASSLRDTQYF
TGTGCCAGCAGCTTGCGGGATACGCAGTATTTT
>TRBV10-3|-|-|TRBJ2-5
CAISVDMARETQYF
TGTGCCATCAGTGTTGACATGGCAAGAGAGACCCAGTACTTC
>TRBV19|TRBD1|-|TRBJ1-2
CATRDRDLGGYTF
TGTGCCACCCGGGACAGGGATCTTGGTGGCTACACCTTC
>TRBV27|-|-|TRBJ2-7
CASSLISGSTGSPYEQYF
TGTGCCAGCAGTTTAATTTCCGGGTCGACGGGAAGTCCCTACGAGCAGTACTTC
>TRBV5-4|-|-|TRBJ1-2
CASSGGQFLNYGYTF
TGTGCCAGCAGCGGGGGACAATTTCTCAACTATGGCTACACCTTC
>TRBV28|-|-|TRBJ2-6
CASSFPSGANVLTF
TGTGCCAGCAGTTTCCCATCTGGGGCCAACGTCCTGACTTTC
>TRBV5-1|-|-|TRBJ2-2
CASSLGTENTGELFF
TGCGCCAGCAGCTTGGGGACAGAAAACACCGGGGAGCTGTTTTTT
>TRBV5-4|TRBD1|few|TRBJ1-1
CASSIPGQLNTEAFF
TGTGCCAGCAGCATTCCGGGACAGTTGAACACTGAAGCTTTCTTT
>TRBV5-4|TRBD1|-|TRBJ2-1
CASSHPGQGGNEQFF
TGTGCCAGCAGCCACCCGGGACAGGGGGGGAATGAGCAGTTCTTC
>TRBV10-1|-|-|TRBJ1-2
CASSYDGNYGYTF
TGCGCCAGCAGCTATGACGGGAACTATGGCTACACCTTC
>TRBV9|-|-|TRBJ2-7
CASSVVSGVGEQYF
TGTGCCAGCAGCGTAGTGTCAGGGGTGGGCGAGCAGTACTTC
>TRBV4-1|-|-|TRBJ2-2
CASSRLGGSNTGELFF
TGCGCCAGCAGCCGCCTCGGGGGTTCGAACACCGGGGAGCTGTTTTTT
>TRBV2|-|once|TRBJ2-1
CASRSRDVNNEQFF
TGTGCCAGCAGATCCCGGGATGTAAACAATGAGCAGTTCTTC
>TRBV27|TRBD2|-|TRBJ2-7
CASRPGTTGYEQYF
TGTGCCAGCCGCCCCGGGACTACCGGCTACGAGCAGTACTTC